Following are 27 T cell receptor beta chains from one sample sequenced in a study of blood T cell repertoires in COVID-19. Measured with immunoSEQ multiplex PCR; TCRdb has only the in-frame clones, and not every one. Of roughly 200,000 clones in the sample, approximately 91% were seen once. Sequencing was performed on peripheral blood. The source is a man aged 35 to 55 with acute or convalescent COVID-19.

The rearrangement uses TRBV19 and TRBJ1-6; D unclear. Germline V lookup: CDR1 LNHDA, CDR2 SQIVND (reference sequence). This CDR3 region has 16 residues. The V end lost 5 bases, the J end lost 9 bases, and 20 bases lay between the germline ends. The CDR3 sequence: CASSVVTNSRGSPLHF. In nucleotides, the CDR3 is TGTGCCAGTAGTGTTGTCACCAACTCCCGAGGTTCACCCCTCCACTTT.

The V and J genes are TRBV3-1 (or the pseudogene TRBV3-2) and TRBJ1-6; TRBD1 is a possible D gene (5 bases). The CDR3 is made up of 14 amino acids. Germline CDR1 is LGHDT and CDR2 is YNNKEL (reference sequence). V was shortened by 1 base and J by 9 bases, with 10 bases between the two germline ends. CDR3 nucleotide sequence: TGTGCCAGCAGCCAAGCCCTGGGGGGTTCACCCCTCCACTTT. It specifies CASSQALGGSPLHF.

The genes are TRBV2 and TRBJ2-1; the match to TRBD2 covers 13 bases. This CDR3 has 15 amino acids. J lost 10 bases, V lost 6 bases, and 9 bases had no gene match. The germline gives CDR1 SNHLY, CDR2 FYNNEI. CDR3 nucleotides: TGTGCCAGCAGGGAAACTAGCGGGGGGGCCCGGGAGCAGTTCTTC. Residues: CASRETSGGAREQFF.

J is TRBJ1-2 and V is TRBV9; possible D gene TRBD1, 6 bases. V was clipped by 5 bases and J by 4 bases, with 9 bases between them. There are 12 residues in the CDR3. Looked up from germline, CDR1 is SGDLS and CDR2 is YYNGEE. CDR3 sequence (DNA): TGTGCCAGCAGGCAGGGGAGCTATGGCTACACCTTC. This translates into CASRQGSYGYTF.

This chain links TRBV7-3 with TRBJ1-6, with D unclear. Germline assignment: CDR1 SGHTA and CDR2 FQGTGA. The V end lost 2 bases, the J end lost 9 bases, and 11 bases lay between the germline ends. This CDR3 is built from 14 residues. The CDR3 coding sequence is TGTGCCAGCAGCTTAGGCACTAGCCGTTCACCCCTCCACTTT. The encoded protein is CASSLGTSRSPLHF.

The chain recombines TRBV9 with TRBJ1-1; tentatively, D is TRBD1 (6 bases). The CDR3 loop spans 15 amino acids. The ends were cut back, 3 bases at V and 3 bases at J, with 15 bases in the middle. Germline V lookup: CDR1 SGDLS, CDR2 YYNGEE. For the CDR3, the DNA is TGTGCCAGCAGCGCTAAGCAGGGGTTCGACACTGAAGCTTTCTTT. Its translation is CASSAKQGFDTEAFF.

V usage is TRBV2 and J usage is TRBJ2-7; D perhaps matches TRBD1 (6 bases). This CDR3 spans 13 amino acids. Trimming removed 6 bases from V and 5 bases from J, with 14 bases in between. Germline V gives CDR1 SNHLY, CDR2 FYNNEI. DNA of the CDR3: TGTGCCAGCAGCGGGCAGGGGCTGGACGAGCAGTACTTC. It translates to CASSGQGLDEQYF.

The chain uses TRBV24-1 and TRBJ1-1; a weak D match, TRBD1 (6 bases). This CDR3 contains 17 residues. Trimming took 3 bases from V and 3 from J, leaving 19 bases between them. The V gene's germline CDR1 is KGHDR and CDR2 SFDVKD. The CDR3 region is CATSDIALQGPYTEAFF. CDR3 sequence (DNA): TGTGCCACCAGTGATATTGCATTACAGGGTCCTTACACTGAAGCTTTCTTT.

The J gene is TRBJ1-6, the V gene TRBV27; TRBD1 aligns across 8 bases. Trimming at V came to 2 bases and at J to 9 bases, leaving 6 bases not matched to a gene. Germline V gene lookup returns CDR1 MNHEY and CDR2 SMNVEV (reference sequence). CDR3 length: 15 amino acids. The CDR3 nucleotides read TGTGCCAGCAGTTTAGGGCAGGGGGCGAGTTCACCCCTCCACTTT. Its translation: CASSLGQGASSPLHF.

The J gene is TRBJ2-1, the V gene TRBV12-3 or TRBV12-4; D not resolved. V lost 4 bases to trimming and J lost 7 bases, with 8 bases between them. The CDR3 consists of 12 residues. The chain's CDR3 is CASSSDLNEQFF. In DNA, the CDR3 is TGTGCCAGCAGTTCCGACTTAAATGAGCAGTTCTTC.

This sequence joins TRBV28 and TRBJ1-5, with a possible D match to TRBD1 (5 bases). The CDR3 contains 14 residues. Germline lookup yields CDR1 MDHEN and CDR2 SYDVKM. V lost 5 bases and J 6 bases, leaving 14 bases between the germline ends. CDR3 loop: CASSPRTSGQPQHF. The CDR3 DNA sequence: TGTGCCAGCAGTCCCCGGACAAGTGGTCAGCCCCAGCATTTT.

The V call is TRBV3-1 (or the pseudogene TRBV3-2), the J call TRBJ1-3, with D uncertain. This CDR3 region has 17 residues. Germline loops: CDR1 LGHDT, CDR2 YNNKEL (reference sequence). Deletions cut 0 bases from V and 0 bases from J, with 12 bases between. DNA for the CDR3: TGTGCCAGCAGCCAAGATCTGGGAGGGATCTCTGGAAACACCATATATTTT. Its translation: CASSQDLGGISGNTIYF.

This clone ranks as medium-sized. The rearrangement links TRBV30 to TRBJ1-2; D might be TRBD1 (5 bases). V dropped 1 base and J dropped 3 bases, with 6 bases sitting between them. The CDR3 extends over 12 amino acids. Germline CDR1 and CDR2: GTSNPN and SVGIG (reference sequence). The CDR3 loop reads CAWSAGYYGYTF. The DNA of the CDR3 is TGTGCCTGGAGTGCAGGGTACTATGGCTACACCTTC.

This clone turned up a few times. This chain uses TRBV4-1 with TRBJ1-3; D remains unclear. Germline V lookup: CDR1 MGHRA, CDR2 YSYEKL. The CDR3 spans 17 residues. Deletions cut 1 base from V and 0 bases from J, with 13 bases between. CDR3 protein: CASSQGVGSGSGNTIYF. The CDR3 DNA reads TGCGCCAGCAGCCAAGGGGTGGGCAGCGGCTCTGGAAACACCATATATTTT.

This clone was picked up one time. V and J are TRBV11-2 and TRBJ1-1; TRBD1 is a possible D gene (5 bases). Trimming pared 6 bases from V and 5 bases from J, leaving 10 bases between. Germline V gene sequence: CDR1 SGHAT, CDR2 FQNNGV. The CDR3 is made up of 12 amino acids. CDR3 sequence (DNA): TGTGCCAGCAGTCTTACAGGAACTGAAGCTTTCTTT. Encoded protein: CASSLTGTEAFF.

CDR3: CASSLGGPEAFF. The CDR3, as DNA: TGTGCCAGCAGTTTAGGGGGCCCTGAAGCTTTCTTT. The chain recombines TRBV12-3 or TRBV12-4 with TRBJ1-1; D possibly corresponds to TRBD1 (5 bases). The V gene lost 1 base and the J gene lost 6 bases, with 6 bases spanning the gap. This CDR3 is built from 12 residues.

The V and J genes are TRBV19 and TRBJ2-2, with 10 bases identical to TRBD1. V was pared by 6 bases and J by 7 bases, with 5 bases of the junction left unmatched. Germline V gene sequence: CDR1 LNHDA, CDR2 SQIVND (reference sequence). The CDR3 spans 14 residues. The CDR3 is CASRPGQGFGELFF. CDR3 nucleotides: TGTGCCAGTAGGCCGGGACAGGGGTTCGGGGAGCTGTTTTTT.

The chain couples TRBV18 to TRBJ1-6, with D maybe TRBD1 (5 bases). V lost 1 base and J lost 5, with 12 bases in between. This CDR3 contains 16 residues. Germline loops: CDR1 KGHSH, CDR2 LQKENI. CDR3 sequence (DNA): TGTGCCAGCTCACCACTAGGAGGGGCCGATAATTCACCCCTCCACTTT. It codes for CASSPLGGADNSPLHF.

The chain carries TRBV30 and TRBJ2-7; TRBD1 matches 7 bases. The length of the CDR3 is 12 residues. Trimming at V came to 3 bases and at J to 7 bases, leaving 6 bases not matched to a gene. Germline CDR1 and CDR2: GTSNPN and SVGIG (reference sequence). CDR3 nucleotide sequence: TGTGCCTGGAGCCTACAGGGGTGGGAGCAGTACTTC. Amino acid sequence: CAWSLQGWEQYF.

V and J are TRBV5-6 and TRBJ1-1; 9 bases match TRBD1. Germline CDR1 SGHDT, CDR2 YYEEEE. V dropped 3 bases and J dropped 1; count of bases not matched to a gene: 4. The CDR3 is 15 residues long. The CDR3 DNA follows: TGTGCCAGCAGCTCGCCGGGACAGGGGAACACTGAAGCTTTCTTT. Translation gives CASSSPGQGNTEAFF.

In this sample, this clone turned up a few times. This rearrangement joins TRBV18 to TRBJ1-6; 7 bases are a match to TRBD1. V lost 3 bases and J lost 5; bases outside the gene matches: 13. The CDR3 length is 18 residues. Germline V gene lookup returns CDR1 KGHSH and CDR2 LQKENI. CDR3 sequence: CASSPSGGTGPNNSPLHF. CDR3 DNA: TGTGCCAGCTCACCCTCAGGGGGAACAGGACCTAATAATTCACCCCTCCACTTT.

This clone was detected only a few times. As DNA, the CDR3 is TGTGCCAGCAGTTTATCGGGAGGGTGGAAAGAGACCCAGTACTTC. Its protein is CASSLSGGWKETQYF. The chain employs TRBV27 and TRBJ2-5; TRBD2 matches 7 bases. J gave up 3 bases and V 0 bases, and 4 bases lay outside the gene matches. CDR3 length: 15 amino acids. Germline CDR1 reads MNHEY; CDR2 reads SMNVEV (reference sequence).

This clone has just one count. The CDR3 is CASSWGGAPGTDTQYF. The CDR3 bases are TGCGCCAGCAGCTGGGGGGGGGCCCCGGGCACAGATACGCAGTATTTT. V and J are TRBV5-1 and TRBJ2-3, with D possibly TRBD2 on 7 matching bases. CDR1 SGHRS and CDR2 YFSETQ come from the germline V gene. This CDR3 contains 16 residues. Trimming cost V 3 bases and J 1 base, with 15 bases left between them.

The chain joins TRBV6-6 to TRBJ1-1; no clear D gene. CDR1 and CDR2 (germline): MNHNY, SVGAGI (reference sequence). The CDR3 sequence is 13 residues long. Trimming pared 4 bases from V and 3 bases from J, leaving 9 bases between. The CDR3, as DNA: TGTGCCAGCAGTTCACTAGGCCACACTGAAGCTTTCTTT. It encodes CASSSLGHTEAFF.

The chain combines TRBV7-2 with TRBJ2-5; TRBD2 agrees at 14 bases. V dropped 5 bases and J dropped 5; count of bases not matched to a gene: 4. The CDR3 runs to 15 residues. Germline values: CDR1 SGHTA, CDR2 FQGNSA. CDR3 sequence reads: CASSPGLAGVETQYF. CDR3 coding DNA: TGTGCCAGCAGCCCGGGACTAGCGGGGGTCGAGACCCAGTACTTC.

This chain links TRBV30 with TRBJ1-2, with 9 bases that match TRBD1. Germline loops: CDR1 GTSNPN, CDR2 SVGIG (reference sequence). The V segment lost 0 bases and the J segment 0 bases; nucleotides outside the gene matches: 2. The CDR3 is made up of 15 amino acids. The CDR3 DNA reads as TGTGCCTGGAGTGTACGACAGGGGGCTAACTATGGCTACACCTTC. The encoded protein is CAWSVRQGANYGYTF.

This sequence joins TRBV2 and TRBJ2-3; 12 nucleotides line up with TRBD2. The CDR3 totals 17 residues. Looked up from germline, CDR1 is SNHLY and CDR2 is FYNNEI. Trimming took 2 bases from V and 5 from J; bases not matched to a gene: 8. This CDR3 reads CASSEFASGGALDTQYF. The CDR3 nucleotides are TGTGCCAGCAGTGAATTCGCTAGCGGGGGGGCCTTAGATACGCAGTATTTT. The full variable domain, in which reference TRBV2 and TRBJ2-3 provide the parts outside the CDR3, is EPEVTQTPSHQVTQMGQEVILRCVPISNHLYFYWYRQILGQKVEFLVSFYNNEISEKSEIFDDQFSVERPDGSNFTLKIRSTKLEDSAMYFCASSEFASGGALDTQYFGPGTRLTVL.